Presented here are 27 T cell receptor beta chains from one specimen sequenced in a study of blood T cell repertoires in COVID-19. Clones were read by immunoSEQ multiplex PCR, and TCRdb kept only the in-frame ones, dropping some. The sample has some 180,000 clones; about 78% are singletons. The sample comprised peripheral blood. These receptor sequences come from a woman aged 45-65 years with active or convalescent COVID-19.

This chain uses TRBV5-4 with TRBJ1-1, with 7 bases fitting TRBD1. This CDR3 has 14 residues. Germline CDR1 SGHNT, CDR2 YYREEE (reference sequence). V lost 6 bases and J lost 5; bases outside the gene matches: 10. CDR3 region: CASTVEGARTEAFF. Written as DNA, the CDR3 is TGTGCCAGCACCGTGGAGGGGGCGCGAACTGAAGCTTTCTTT.

The sample holds a few counts of this clone. The chain couples TRBV3-1 (or the pseudogene TRBV3-2) to TRBJ2-7; 7 bases align to TRBD2. The CDR3 runs to 13 residues. The V and J ends lost 8 bases and 2 bases, in that order; junction bases with no gene match: 6. CDR1 is LGHDT and CDR2 is YNNKEL in the germline V gene (reference sequence). The CDR3 DNA sequence: TGTGCCAGCCCCCTGGGACTACCCTACGAGCAGTACTTC. Amino acids: CASPLGLPYEQYF.

The CDR3 protein is CAAGGEGQPQHF. The CDR3 nucleotides are TGTGCCGCAGGAGGGGAAGGACAGCCCCAGCATTTT. The rearrangement joins TRBV30 to TRBJ1-5; TRBD1 might be the D (5 bases). Trimming cost V 8 bases and J 7 bases, with 15 bases left between them. CDR3 length: 12 residues. The germline CDR1 and CDR2 sequences are GTSNPN and SVGIG (reference sequence).

The chain couples TRBV7-3 to TRBJ2-2; no reliable D call. Trimming shortened V by 3 bases and J by 0 bases, and 5 bases separated the two germline ends. The CDR3 is 14 amino acids. The germline gives CDR1 SGHTA, CDR2 FQGTGA. The CDR3 protein is CASSFSPNTGELFF. The CDR3 DNA follows: TGTGCCAGCAGCTTTAGCCCGAACACCGGGGAGCTGTTTTTT. The whole variable domain, remainder taken from reference TRBV7-3 and TRBJ2-2, is GAGVSQTPSNKVTEKGKYVELRCDPISGHTALYWYRQSLGQGPEFLIYFQGTGAADDSGLPNDRFFAVRPEGSVSTLKIQRTERGDSAVYLCASSFSPNTGELFFGEGSRLTVL.

The chain uses TRBV7-6 and TRBJ2-2; D might be TRBD1 (6 bases). The V gene lost 5 bases and the J gene lost 5 bases, with 15 bases spanning the gap. There are 15 residues in the CDR3. CDR1 and CDR2 (germline): SGHVS, FNYEAQ. The CDR3 reads CASSPGQRATGELFF. CDR3 coding DNA: TGTGCCAGCAGCCCCGGACAGAGAGCGACCGGGGAGCTGTTTTTT.

The DNA of the CDR3 is TGCAGTGCTAGTAAAATCCGGACAGGGGGCTACGAGCAGTACTTC. As protein: CSASKIRTGGYEQYF. The gene calls are TRBV20-1 and TRBJ2-7; TRBD1 agrees at 10 bases. The germline gives CDR1 DFQATT, CDR2 SNEGSKA (reference sequence). J lost 3 bases, V lost 3 bases, and 8 bases had no gene match. The CDR3 length is 15 residues.

This clone was recorded once. The chain carries TRBV4-3 and TRBJ1-6; 7 nucleotides align to TRBD1. Germline CDR1 is LGHNA and CDR2 is YSLEER. The ends lost 6 bases at V and 7 bases at J; junction bases unmatched: 9. CDR3 length: 15 residues. CDR3 sequence (DNA): TGCGCCAGCAGGAATACAGGGGCGCAGAATTCACCCCTCCACTTT. It encodes CASRNTGAQNSPLHF.

This rearrangement joins TRBV12-3 or TRBV12-4 to TRBJ2-5, with 9 bases aligning to TRBD1. The CDR3 consists of 13 residues. The trim removed 6 bases at V and 8 bases at J, leaving 7 bases unmatched. The CDR3 sequence: CASRKQGAGTQYF. The CDR3 DNA is TGTGCCAGCAGAAAACAGGGGGCGGGAACCCAGTACTTC.

This chain joins TRBV11-2 and TRBJ1-2; 9 bases align to TRBD1. The CDR3 has 15 amino acids. Trimming cost V 2 bases and J 4 bases; bases outside gene matches: 5. Germline V gives CDR1 SGHAT, CDR2 FQNNGV. In DNA, the CDR3 is TGTGCCAGCAGCTTAAACAGGGGGCCCACCTATGGCTACACCTTC. It specifies CASSLNRGPTYGYTF.

The V gene is TRBV29-1, the J gene TRBJ1-6; TRBD1 agrees at 8 bases. The CDR3 sequence is 12 residues long. Per germline, CDR1 SQVTM and CDR2 ANQGSEA. CDR3 in DNA: TGCAGTGCTAGCGACAGGGGTTCACCCCTCCACTTT. This translates into CSASDRGSPLHF. The full variable domain, rest sourced from reference TRBV29-1 and TRBJ1-6, is SAVISQKPSRDICQRGTSLTIQCQVDSQVTMMFWYRQQPGQSLTLIATANQGSEATYESGFVIDKFPISRPNLTFSTLTVSNMSPEDSSIYLCSASDRGSPLHFGNGTRLTVT.

This clone was recorded a few times. This chain uses TRBV18 with TRBJ1-1, with D maybe TRBD1 (6 bases). The CDR3 has 15 residues. The ends were cut back, 3 bases at V and 3 bases at J, with 14 bases in the middle. Germline V gene lookup returns CDR1 KGHSH and CDR2 LQKENI. CDR3 sequence (DNA): TGTGCCAGCTCACCCCTGTCAGGGGCAGACACTGAAGCTTTCTTT. Translation gives CASSPLSGADTEAFF. The full variable domain, with the rest looked up from reference TRBV18 and TRBJ1-1, is NAGVMQNPRHLVRRRGQEARLRCSPMKGHSHVYWYRQLPEEGLKFMVYLQKENIIDESGMPKERFSAEFPKEGPSILRIQQVVRGDSAAYFCASSPLSGADTEAFFGQGTRLTVV.

V gene TRBV30 combines with J gene TRBJ1-1; no reliable D call. The CDR3 covers 13 residues. V was cut by 3 bases and J by 1 base, with 9 bases left in between. Germline V CDR1 and CDR2: GTSNPN, SVGIG (reference sequence). The chain's CDR3 is CAWSLSRNTEAFF. The CDR3, as DNA: TGTGCCTGGAGCCTGAGTCGGAACACTGAAGCTTTCTTT.

This clone was detected once. The chain has TRBV7-9 and TRBJ2-2, with 7 bases that match TRBD2. Germline CDR1 reads SEHNR; CDR2 reads FQNEAQ (reference sequence). Trimming removed 3 bases from V and 5 bases from J; junction bases left unmatched: 6. The CDR3 loop spans 15 amino acids. CDR3 amino acids: CASSFVAGRTGELFF. The CDR3 nucleotides read TGTGCCAGCAGCTTCGTAGCGGGTAGGACCGGGGAGCTGTTTTTT.

J is TRBJ1-5 and V is TRBV9; 10 bases agree with TRBD1. Germline V CDR1 and CDR2: SGDLS, YYNGEE. The V and J ends lost 4 bases and 6 bases, in that order; junction bases with no gene match: 7. The CDR3 spans 15 residues. CDR3 DNA: TGTGCCAGCAGCCCCGGGACAGGGGAAGCTCAGCCCCAGCATTTT. Its protein product is CASSPGTGEAQPQHF.

This clone was seen more than once but under ten times. The chain couples TRBV10-3 to TRBJ1-3; D remains unclear. Germline V gene lookup returns CDR1 ENHRY and CDR2 SYGVKD. Trimming cost V 4 bases and J 0 bases, with 7 bases left between them. There are 14 residues in the CDR3. The CDR3 here is CAISGGVSGNTIYF. CDR3 in DNA: TGTGCCATCAGTGGGGGAGTCTCTGGAAACACCATATATTTT.

The chain employs TRBV7-2 and TRBJ1-3; D is ambiguous. CDR1 and CDR2 (germline): SGHTA, FQGNSA. The CDR3 covers 15 residues. V was pared by 5 bases and J by 4 bases, with 15 bases between. CDR3 sequence reads: CASSPREQTGNTIYF. CDR3 nucleotides: TGTGCCAGCAGCCCGAGGGAGCAGACGGGAAACACCATATATTTT.

As regards this clone: Other DNA sequences in this specimen translate into the identical CDR3. V and J are TRBV4-3 and TRBJ1-1, with D possibly being TRBD1 (5 bases). The CDR3 contains 15 residues. V lost 1 base and J lost 2, with 11 bases in between. CDR1 and CDR2 (germline): LGHNA, YSLEER. Here the CDR3 reads CASSQGLQVNTEAFF. CDR3 nucleotides: TGCGCCAGCAGCCAAGGTCTACAGGTAAACACTGAAGCTTTCTTT.

V is TRBV7-3 and J is TRBJ2-3, with 9 bases matching TRBD2. The V and J ends lost 2 bases and 1 base, in that order; junction bases with no gene match: 4. The CDR3 runs to 16 residues. Germline CDR1 is SGHTA and CDR2 is FQGTGA. The CDR3 spells CASSLGSSGGTDTQYF. In nucleotides, the CDR3 is TGTGCCAGCAGCTTAGGTTCTAGCGGGGGCACAGATACGCAGTATTTT. Drawing the rest from reference TRBV7-3 and TRBJ2-3, the complete variable domain is GAGVSQTPSNKVTEKGKYVELRCDPISGHTALYWYRQSLGQGPEFLIYFQGTGAADDSGLPNDRFFAVRPEGSVSTLKIQRTERGDSAVYLCASSLGSSGGTDTQYFGPGTRLTVL.

The chain recombines TRBV7-2 with TRBJ2-1; 14 bases are a match to TRBD2. The CDR3 consists of 16 residues. Trimming removed 5 bases from V and 5 bases from J; junction bases left unmatched: 5. Germline CDR1 SGHTA, CDR2 FQGNSA. This CDR3 is CASSPLGLAGDNEQFF. As DNA, the CDR3 is TGTGCCAGCAGCCCCCTGGGACTAGCGGGGGACAATGAGCAGTTCTTC.

The gene calls are TRBV28 and TRBJ1-1; the D is unclear. CDR3 size: 14 residues. Between the trimmed V and J ends, which lost 4 bases and 1 base, there was a span of 10 bases. The germline V gene has CDR1 MDHEN and CDR2 SYDVKM. The CDR3 region is CASSYPRRNTEAFF. For the CDR3, the DNA is TGTGCCAGCAGTTACCCCCGCAGGAACACTGAAGCTTTCTTT.

The J gene is TRBJ1-5, the V gene TRBV10-1, with TRBD1 as a possible D gene (5 bases). Germline V gene sequence: CDR1 WNHNN, CDR2 SYGVQD (reference sequence). This CDR3 region has 17 residues. Trimming shortened V by 2 bases and J by 0 bases, and 14 bases separated the two germline ends. CDR3 residues: CASSETGPPYSNQPQHF. DNA for the CDR3: TGCGCCAGCAGTGAGACAGGCCCCCCTTATAGCAATCAGCCCCAGCATTTT.

V is TRBV10-3 and J is TRBJ2-7, with D perhaps TRBD1 (5 bases). Looked up from germline, CDR1 is ENHRY and CDR2 is SYGVKD. Trimming left V 5 bases short and J 5 bases short, with 13 bases between. The CDR3 sequence is 13 residues long. The DNA for the CDR3 is TGTGCCATCAGTTCAACAGGCGACGACGAGCAGTACTTC. Translated: CAISSTGDDEQYF.

The CDR3 DNA is TGTGCCAGCTCCCAAGCCGGGACAGAAGAGACCCAGTACTTC. Amino acid sequence: CASSQAGTEETQYF. The chain uses TRBV7-9 and TRBJ2-5; 7 positions agree with TRBD1. Germline CDR1 SEHNR, CDR2 FQNEAQ (reference sequence). CDR3 size: 14 residues. Trimming took 8 bases from V and 3 from J; bases not matched to a gene: 9.

The V and J genes are TRBV5-5 and TRBJ2-7, with TRBD2 matching 10 bases. This CDR3 has 16 amino acids. With V trimmed by 3 bases and J by 3 bases, 9 bases remained unmatched. The V gene's germline CDR1 is SGHKS and CDR2 YYEKEE (reference sequence). This CDR3 is CASSSSRTSGNYEQYF. The CDR3 DNA follows: TGTGCCAGCAGCTCCAGCCGGACTAGCGGCAACTACGAGCAGTACTTC.

The chain employs TRBV19 and TRBJ2-1; 7 bases align to TRBD2. The CDR3 has 16 amino acids. Germline V gene sequence: CDR1 LNHDA, CDR2 SQIVND (reference sequence). The V and J ends lost 3 bases and 0 bases, in that order; junction bases with no gene match: 5. CDR3 residues: CASSMSGVPSYNEQFF. The CDR3 DNA is TGTGCCAGTAGTATGAGCGGGGTGCCCTCCTACAATGAGCAGTTCTTC. Combining the CDR3 with reference TRBV19 and TRBJ2-1 gives the whole variable domain DGGITQSPKYLFRKEGQNVTLSCEQNLNHDAMYWYRQDPGQGLRLIYYSQIVNDFQKGDIAEGYSVSREKKESFPLTVTSAQKNPTAFYLCASSMSGVPSYNEQFFGPGTRLTVL.

V gene TRBV11-2 combines with J gene TRBJ1-5; D not resolved. The germline CDR1 and CDR2 sequences are SGHAT and FQNNGV. This CDR3 has 13 residues. V lost 0 bases to trimming and J lost 6 bases, with 6 bases between them. The CDR3 DNA reads as TGTGCCAGCAGCTTAGATGGGCCTCAGCCCCAGCATTTT. This sequence encodes CASSLDGPQPQHF.

The chain recombines TRBV14 with TRBJ2-1; 8 positions match TRBD2. Germline V gene data show CDR1 as SGHDN and CDR2 as FVKESK. Trimming removed 3 bases from V and 6 bases from J; junction bases left unmatched: 10. The CDR3 is 16 residues long. The CDR3 bases are TGTGCCAGCAGCCAGGCTTTAGCGGGAAAAGGCAATGAGCAGTTCTTC. Its translation: CASSQALAGKGNEQFF.